This passage covers 20 T cell receptor beta chains from one sample sequenced in a study of early T cells in non-severe SARS-CoV-2 infection. TCRdb re-called the 5' RACE reads through MiXCR, storing one row per CDR3 protein. The data show tens of thousands of distinct CDR3 sequences, 5% to 6.5% seen once. The sequenced sample consisted of whole blood. The source is an adult who was a healthcare worker with PCR-confirmed SARS-CoV-2 infection or an uninfected control (not recorded which).

This clonotype was recorded at least ten times. This rearrangement joins TRBV6-2 or TRBV6-3 to TRBJ1-5; D gene unclear. The CDR3 length is 15 residues. The germline V and J ends were trimmed by 0 bases and 3 bases, with 9 bases remaining between them. The germline V gene has CDR1 MNHEY and CDR2 SVGEGT. The CDR3 reads CASSYSRLNNQPQHF. In DNA, the CDR3 is TGTGCCAGCAGTTACTCGAGGCTGAACAATCAGCCCCAGCATTTT.

The sample holds many counts of this clonotype. The chain is built from TRBV29-1 and TRBJ1-1; 7 positions agree with TRBD1. The CDR3 has 15 amino acids. The ends lost 0 bases at V and 5 bases at J; junction bases unmatched: 9. Germline lookup yields CDR1 SQVTM and CDR2 ANQGSEA. CDR3 sequence (DNA): TGCAGCGTTGAAGATCGCACAGGGGCGGGAACTGAAGCTTTCTTT. It translates to CSVEDRTGAGTEAFF.

This clonotype was counted between two and nine times. The V and J genes are TRBV20-1 and TRBJ2-7; 7 bases are a match to TRBD1. This CDR3 comprises 14 residues. Unmatched junction bases numbered 9, after V lost 3 bases and J lost 4 bases. The V gene's germline CDR1 is DFQATT and CDR2 SNEGSKA (reference sequence). CDR3 sequence (DNA): TGCAGTGCTAGGGGGACAGCGGCCGATTACGAGCAGTACTTC. This codes for CSARGTAADYEQYF.

This chain joins TRBV10-3 and TRBJ2-3; the D gene is possibly TRBD2 (5 bases). CDR3 length equals 13 residues. V was shortened by 6 bases and J by 2 bases, with 9 bases between the two germline ends. CDR1 is ENHRY and CDR2 is SYGVKD in the germline V gene. CDR3 sequence: CAIRGALTDTQYF. CDR3 coding DNA: TGTGCCATCAGGGGAGCCCTCACAGATACGCAGTATTTT.

This clonotype was seen more than once but under ten times. The chain has TRBV9 and TRBJ2-5; 12 positions agree with TRBD2. After removal of 2 bases from V and 4 bases from J, the junction contained 6 bases not matched to a gene. CDR1 and CDR2 (germline): SGDLS, YYNGEE. The CDR3 has 16 amino acids. The CDR3 coding sequence is TGTGCCAGCAGCGTTACTAGCGGGGGGTTTGGAGAGACCCAGTACTTC. It encodes CASSVTSGGFGETQYF.

This clonotype was seen only a few times. The rearrangement uses TRBV18 and TRBJ2-2; no clear D gene. The CDR3 has 15 residues. Germline V CDR1 and CDR2: KGHSH, LQKENI. V lost 3 bases, J lost 5 bases, and 13 bases lay in between. This CDR3 is CASSPPDRRTGELFF. The CDR3 nucleotides read TGTGCCAGCTCACCCCCCGACCGTCGGACCGGGGAGCTGTTTTTT.

This clonotype occurred many times. The chain couples TRBV28 to TRBJ1-2, with a weak D call TRBD1 (6 bases). From germline, CDR1 is MDHEN and CDR2 SYDVKM. CDR3 length: 14 amino acids. V dropped 6 bases and J dropped 9 bases, with 20 bases sitting between them. The CDR3 region is CASSLAGGSSRYTF. CDR3 nucleotide sequence: TGTGCCAGCAGCCTGGCGGGGGGCTCTTCTCGCTACACCTTC.

The table lists this clonotype with many counts. The chain links TRBV11-2 to TRBJ1-1; the D gene is possibly TRBD1 (6 bases). Germline V gene lookup returns CDR1 SGHAT and CDR2 FQNNGV. V lost 5 bases to trimming and J lost 8 bases, with 18 bases between them. The CDR3 is 14 residues long. CDR3 loop: CASSLTIQGLEAFF. CDR3 nucleotide sequence: TGTGCCAGCAGCCTAACAATACAGGGTCTAGAAGCTTTCTTT.

This clonotype has a count of ten or more. The DNA for the CDR3 is TGTGCCAGCAGTTTAGCGGGAGGCCCCTACGAGCAGTACTTC. Protein sequence: CASSLAGGPYEQYF. The genes are TRBV28 and TRBJ2-7, with TRBD2 identical over 8 bases. This CDR3 region has 14 residues. V was clipped by 2 bases and J by 2 bases; unmatched bases: 2. CDR1 MDHEN and CDR2 SYDVKM come from the germline V gene.

This clonotype was observed many times. The V call is TRBV18, the J call TRBJ2-3; D is undetermined. Germline CDR1 is KGHSH and CDR2 is LQKENI. Trimming pared 3 bases from V and 6 bases from J, leaving 13 bases between. The CDR3 is made up of 14 amino acids. CDR3 amino acids: CASSPGYPPDTQYF. The CDR3 DNA is TGTGCCAGCTCACCGGGCTATCCCCCTGATACGCAGTATTTT.

In this sample, this clonotype turned up many times. The V and J genes are TRBV11-2 and TRBJ1-5, with D possibly being TRBD1 (6 bases). V lost 4 bases, J lost 6 bases, and 10 bases lay in between. In germline, CDR1 is SGHAT, CDR2 FQNNGV. The CDR3 runs to 13 residues. The CDR3 DNA reads as TGTGCCAGCAGCTCACAGGGAGGTCAGCCCCAGCATTTT. This encodes CASSSQGGQPQHF.

This CDR3 reads CASTMRGRGLTEQFF. The CDR3 nucleotides read TGTGCCAGTACCATGAGGGGGAGAGGGTTAACCGAGCAGTTCTTC. V is TRBV19 and J is TRBJ2-1, with D maybe TRBD1 (6 bases). V lost 7 bases and J 10 bases, leaving 23 bases between the germline ends. The germline V gene encodes CDR1 LNHDA and CDR2 SQIVND (reference sequence). The CDR3 length is 15 residues.

The chain recombines TRBV27 with TRBJ1-2; D may be TRBD1 (6 bases). V was pared by 4 bases and J by 5 bases, with 26 bases between. Germline CDR1 reads MNHEY; CDR2 reads SMNVEV (reference sequence). The length of the CDR3 is 18 residues. The CDR3 reads CASSSSGARDNLWYGYTF. CDR3 bases: TGTGCCAGCAGTTCCTCCGGTGCCAGGGACAACCTTTGGTATGGCTACACCTTC.

The sample holds many counts of this clonotype. The chain recombines TRBV28 with TRBJ2-1; D remains unclear. The CDR3 has 12 amino acids. CDR1 MDHEN and CDR2 SYDVKM come from the germline V gene. Trimming took off 7 bases at V and 9 bases at J, with 13 bases between the two ends. The CDR3 DNA follows: TGTGCCAGCAATGGCCCCACCGGTGAGCAGTTCTTC. Its protein product is CASNGPTGEQFF. Combining the CDR3 with reference TRBV28 and TRBJ2-1 gives the whole variable domain DVKVTQSSRYLVKRTGEKVFLECVQDMDHENMFWYRQDPGLGLRLIYFSYDVKMKEKGDIPEGYSVSREKKERFSLILESASTNQTSMYLCASNGPTGEQFFGPGTRLTVL.

This chain uses TRBV29-1 with TRBJ1-5, with D perhaps TRBD1 (6 bases). The CDR3 has 14 residues. Germline CDR1 SQVTM, CDR2 ANQGSEA. Trimming pared 7 bases from V and 2 bases from J, leaving 15 bases between. CDR3 nucleotide sequence: TGCAGCGCCGCCGGGGGGGCCGGCAATCAGCCCCAGCATTTT. This codes for CSAAGGAGNQPQHF.

This clonotype was found a few times. The chain links TRBV18 to TRBJ1-3, with 8 bases matching TRBD1. The CDR3 is 16 amino acids. Germline CDR1 is KGHSH and CDR2 is LQKENI. The J segment lost 5 bases and the V segment lost 1 base, leaving 7 bases of the junction unmatched. CDR3 bases: TGTGCCAGCTCACCACTGAAACAGGGGGAGAGAAACACCATATATTTT. Its protein is CASSPLKQGERNTIYF.

This clonotype showed up just a few times. The chain combines TRBV30 with TRBJ1-1; D uncertain. Per germline, CDR1 GTSNPN and CDR2 SVGIG (reference sequence). The ends were cut back, 5 bases at V and 1 base at J, with 8 bases in the middle. The CDR3 sequence is 12 residues long. The CDR3 bases are TGTGCCTGGGAGGCGTGGAACACTGAAGCTTTCTTT. Encoded protein: CAWEAWNTEAFF.

This clonotype was observed many times. The CDR3, as DNA: TGCAGCGTTGAAGAATTAACAGGGACGGGGGCTTTCTTT. Protein sequence: CSVEELTGTGAFF. The V gene is TRBV29-1, the J gene TRBJ1-1; D is possibly TRBD1 (6 bases). With 0 bases removed from V and 11 bases from J, the gap between germline ends came to 16 bases. CDR1 and CDR2 from the germline V gene are SQVTM and ANQGSEA. The CDR3 length is 13 residues.

This clonotype showed up many times. J is TRBJ2-1 and V is TRBV3-1, with D tentatively TRBD1 (6 bases). The V gene lost 4 bases and the J gene lost 8 bases, with 24 bases spanning the gap. Germline CDR1 and CDR2: LGHDT and YNNKEL (reference sequence). CDR3 length equals 17 residues. The CDR3 spells CASSLHLGASGQDEQFF. The CDR3 DNA reads TGTGCCAGCAGCCTTCATCTGGGGGCCAGCGGCCAAGATGAGCAGTTCTTC.

This clonotype was seen repeatedly, ten times or more. The CDR3: CASRGTFTDTQYF. The CDR3 bases are TGTGCCAGCAGGGGCACCTTCACAGATACGCAGTATTTT. The chain joins TRBV2 to TRBJ2-3; D call uncertain. CDR3 length: 13 residues. V dropped 6 bases and J dropped 2 bases, with 9 bases sitting between them. Germline V gene lookup returns CDR1 SNHLY and CDR2 FYNNEI.